The entry below gives a single T cell receptor (beta chain) sequence along with its context. What it binds is not known. TCRdb keeps only in-frame clones here, not all; method: immunoSEQ multiplex PCR. Of some 130,000 clones listed, around nine tenths are singletons. The data are from a study of PD-1 blockade in mismatch repair-deficient tumors. Findings and caveats of the study: Rapid post-treatment expansion, then contraction, generally preceding radiologic response, marked tumor-resident clones.

This TCR was recovered from an adult with mismatch repair-deficient cancer. The source material was peripheral blood, sampled roughly 70 weeks after starting pembrolizumab.

DNA for the CDR3: TGTGCCAGCAGTCCGGGGGTATCTGGGGCCAACGTCCTGACTTTC. Protein: CASSPGVSGANVLTF. This chain uses TRBV27 with TRBJ2-6; tentatively, D is TRBD2 (6 bases). The CDR3 extends over 15 amino acids. Trimming cost V 5 bases and J 1 base, with 9 bases left between them. Germline values: CDR1 MNHEY, CDR2 SMNVEV (reference sequence).